This T cell receptor (beta chain) came from a study of shared clonotypes between healthy human individuals. Study results and caveats: Only blood was sampled; tissue repertoires likely differ. Among a few donors, approximately 5% of naive CD4 clonotypes were found in common. Clonotypes shared by all four sorted-subset donors had higher generation probabilities than non-shared clonotypes.

Data came from immunoSEQ multiplex PCR; TCRdb stores just in-frame clones and leaves some out. The sample shows over 800,000 clones, nearly 95% of them seen only once. Per the germline V gene, CDR1 is LNHNV and CDR2 is YYDKDF (reference sequence). This CDR3 spans 12 amino acids. Remarks on this clone: What it recognizes is unknown. The junction differs from germline at one of its ends, possibly a read error. This same CDR3 is encoded by further DNA sequences in the sample.

CD45RO-negative cells were positively selected for CCR7, leaving out terminally differentiated effector memory CD45RA+ cells. HIV-negative, healthy adults without recent acute infections or vaccinations were the donors. This chain links TRBV15 with TRBJ1-5, with D uncertain. The sequencing input was naive CD8+ T cells sorted from blood. The source is a man aged 30 to 39 in good health. The CDR3 DNA is TGTGCCACCAGCGGAGAAAATCAGCCCCAGCATTTT. This encodes CATSGENQPQHF.